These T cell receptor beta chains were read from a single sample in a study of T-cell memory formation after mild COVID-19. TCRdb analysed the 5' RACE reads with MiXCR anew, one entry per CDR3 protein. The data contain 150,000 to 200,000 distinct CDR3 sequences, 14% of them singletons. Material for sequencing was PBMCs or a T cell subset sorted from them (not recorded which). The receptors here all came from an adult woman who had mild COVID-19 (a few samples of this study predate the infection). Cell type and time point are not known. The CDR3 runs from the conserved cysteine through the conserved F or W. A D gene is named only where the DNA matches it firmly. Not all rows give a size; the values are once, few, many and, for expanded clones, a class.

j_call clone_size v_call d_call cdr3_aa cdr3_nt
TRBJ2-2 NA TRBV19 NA CASSIEGNTGELFF TGTGCCAGTAGTATCGAGGGAAACACCGGGGAGCTGTTTTTT
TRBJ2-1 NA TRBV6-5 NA CASSYLTGGASYNEQFF TGTGCCAGCAGTTACCTTACCGGCGGGGCTTCCTACAATGAGCAGTTCTTC
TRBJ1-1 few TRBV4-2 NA CASSQRLNTEAFF TGTGCCAGCAGCCAGCGGTTGAACACTGAAGCTTTCTTT
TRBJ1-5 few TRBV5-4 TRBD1 CASSLQGVEPQHF TGTGCCAGCAGCCTCCAGGGGGTTGAGCCCCAGCATTTT
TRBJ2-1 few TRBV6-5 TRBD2 CASSYLMTSAYNEQFF TGTGCCAGCAGTTACCTAATGACTAGCGCCTACAATGAGCAGTTCTTC
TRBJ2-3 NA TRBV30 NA CGYGESGDTQYF TGTGGATATGGGGAGAGCGGAGATACGCAGTATTTT
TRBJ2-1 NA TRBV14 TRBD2 CASSPWTSGGAHEQFF TGTGCCAGCAGCCCTTGGACCAGCGGGGGGGCCCATGAGCAGTTCTTC
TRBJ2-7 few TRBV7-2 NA CASTRPSSYEQYF TGTGCCAGCACCCGGCCGTCGAGCTACGAGCAGTACTTC
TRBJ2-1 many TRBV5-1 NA CASSLVDNEQFF TGCGCCAGCAGCTTGGTTGACAATGAGCAGTTCTTC
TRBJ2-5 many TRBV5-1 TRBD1 CASSLWQGAGRETQYF TGCGCCAGCAGCTTGTGGCAGGGGGCAGGTCGAGAGACCCAGTACTTC
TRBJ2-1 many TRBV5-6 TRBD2 CASSWGGAYNEQFF TGTGCCAGCAGCTGGGGGGGAGCCTACAATGAGCAGTTCTTC
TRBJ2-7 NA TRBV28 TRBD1 CASSHLIGQASYEQYF TGTGCCAGCAGCCATCTCATAGGACAGGCTAGCTACGAGCAGTACTTC
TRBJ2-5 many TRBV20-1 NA CSAPAGRTQYF TGCAGTGCCCCAGCAGGGCGGACCCAGTACTTC
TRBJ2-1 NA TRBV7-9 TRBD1 CAIPGTGFNEQFF TGTGCCATCCCCGGGACAGGGTTCAATGAGCAGTTCTTC
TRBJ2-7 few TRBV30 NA CAWSMGSEQYF TGTGCCTGGAGCATGGGAAGCGAGCAGTACTTC
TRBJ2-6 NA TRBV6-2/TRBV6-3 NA CASSLFSGANVLTF TGTGCCAGCAGCTTGTTTTCTGGGGCCAACGTCCTGACTTTC
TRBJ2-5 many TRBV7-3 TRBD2 CASSRAGTKETQYF TGTGCCAGCAGCCGCGCCGGGACTAAAGAGACCCAGTACTTC
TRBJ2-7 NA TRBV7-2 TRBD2 CASSLNPGLARELKYF TGTGCCAGCAGCTTGAATCCGGGACTAGCGAGGGAATTGAAGTACTTC
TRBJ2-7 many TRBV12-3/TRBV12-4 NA CASSFSGSASYEQYF TGTGCCAGCAGTTTTTCGGGATCAGCCTCCTACGAGCAGTACTTC
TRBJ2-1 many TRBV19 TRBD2 CASPLSGGQEQFF TGTGCCAGTCCTCTTAGCGGGGGGCAAGAGCAGTTCTTC
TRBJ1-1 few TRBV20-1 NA CSAREQELNTEAFF TGCAGTGCTAGAGAACAGGAGCTGAACACTGAAGCTTTCTTT
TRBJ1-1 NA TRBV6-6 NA CASSSLAGTEAFF TGTGCCAGCAGCTCACTTGCGGGCACTGAAGCTTTCTTT